This T cell receptor (beta chain) was profiled in a study of technical replicates of blood from several donors. The repertoire was sequenced with immunoSEQ multiplex PCR; TCRdb's copy has only in-frame clones and lacks some. This table holds about 90,000 clones, around 94% found once. This CDR3 is 15 amino acids long. The V gene lost 4 bases and the J gene lost 2 bases, with 15 bases spanning the gap. CDR1 and CDR2 from the germline V gene are MNHNY and SVGAGI (reference sequence). The V gene is TRBV6-6, the J gene TRBJ2-7; a weak D match, TRBD1 (5 bases). The receptor was isolated from a human donor in good health. The source material was T cells isolated from PBMCs. The CDR3 is CASSFGRGSTYEQYF. The CDR3, as DNA: TGTGCCAGCAGTTTCGGAAGGGGTAGTACCTACGAGCAGTACTTC.